The entry that follows covers one T cell receptor (beta chain) sequence. Its specificity is unknown. These data come from a study of cytomegalovirus exposure and HLA in healthy donors. The V gene's germline CDR1 is SEHNR and CDR2 FQNEAQ (reference sequence). This CDR3 region has 13 residues. Trimming left V 1 base short and J 4 bases short, with 5 bases between. General study points: A highly shared variant cluster was judged a likely technical artifact.

The study ran its PCR with 60 Vbeta and 13 Jbeta primers. Assay used: immunoSEQ multiplex PCR; TCRdb lists only in-frame clones, some missing. Reported are 70,000 or so clones; the ten largest clones contain roughly 2.4%. The TCR comes from a female donor in good health and CMV-seropositive. The sequenced sample consisted of PBMCs. The genes are TRBV7-9 and TRBJ1-3; D is unclear. In DNA form, the CDR3 reads TGTGCCAGCAGCTTAGAGCAAGGAAACACCATATATTTT. This translates into CASSLEQGNTIYF.